These 2 T cell receptor beta chains were all obtained from the same sample, sequenced in a study of T cell repertoires in aging, cancer and after chemotherapy. The template was genomic DNA from peripheral blood, not RNA. TRB rearrangements spanning V, D and J were amplified using mixed TRB-A/B primers. MiXCR, run by TCRdb on the multiplex PCR reads, gives a single entry per CDR3 protein. The table shows roughly 2,500 distinct CDR3 sequences, with less than 50% occurring only once. Input material: blood. These TCRs come from a human donor with a solid tumor.

This sequence joins TRBV6-1 and TRBJ2-1; 9 positions agree with TRBD2. The CDR3 loop spans 13 amino acids. Per germline, CDR1 MNHNS and CDR2 SASEGT. V lost 0 bases to trimming and J lost 15 bases; unmatched junction nucleotides: 6. CDR3 DNA: TGTGCCAGCAGTGAAGCGCTACTAGCGGGTTGGTTCTTC. Protein product: CASSEALLAGWFF.

V is TRBV6-5 and J is TRBJ1-6; 8 bases agree with TRBD1. CDR3 length: 17 amino acids. Losses at the gene ends were 5 bases for V and 6 bases for J; bases not matched to a gene: 12. Germline V CDR1 and CDR2: MNHEY, SVGAGI. Written as DNA, the CDR3 is TGTGCCAGCAGTCCTACCGGCTGGGGACAGGCTAATTCACCCCTCCACTTT. It specifies CASSPTGWGQANSPLHF.